A single T cell receptor (beta chain) is shown here with its context. What it binds is unknown. Amplification of TCR alpha and beta CDR3 regions from RNA used iRepertoire nested multiplex PCR. TCRdb used MiXCR to reprocess the multiplex PCR reads, holding one entry per CDR3 protein. The profile shows around 90,000 distinct CDR3 sequences, about 37% of them singletons. This entry belongs to a study of glioma-infiltrating T cells. Study-level results: Gliomas, especially low-grade, showed above-expected tissue-blood divergence; non-neoplastic patients showed below.

This TCR derives from a human donor with low-grade glioma or glioblastoma, undergoing nonglioma brain surgery, or in good health (not recorded which). The material sequenced was glioma tissue, nonneoplastic brain tissue, or PBMCs (not recorded which).

CDR3 bases: TGTGCCAGCAGCGGGACGGCATCCTACAATGAGCAGTTCTTC. It yields the protein CASSGTASYNEQFF. The genes are TRBV9 and TRBJ2-1, with unresolved D. Trimming removed 3 bases from V and 1 base from J, with 8 bases in between. The germline V gene has CDR1 SGDLS and CDR2 YYNGEE. This CDR3 is built from 14 residues.